The 30 T cell receptor beta chains presented below share a single source sample, sequenced in a study of human T cells and chemical hapten exposure. Total RNA was isolated from unfractionated whole blood. TCRdb independently ran MiXCR on the 5' RACE reads; one entry per CDR3 protein. The data hold around 140,000 distinct CDR3 sequences, with roughly 4% observed a single time. These receptors were taken from a female donor in good health.

The chain joins TRBV12-3 or TRBV12-4 to TRBJ2-2; the match to TRBD2 covers 7 bases. The CDR3 has 15 residues. V lost 5 bases, J lost 0 bases, and 3 bases stayed unmatched. CDR3 sequence: CASSERGANTGELFF. The CDR3 nucleotides are TGTGCCAGCAGTGAGCGGGGCGCGAACACCGGGGAGCTGTTTTTT.

In its sample, this clonotype was seen many times. The chain links TRBV12-3 or TRBV12-4 to TRBJ1-6, with D unresolved. CDR3 length: 18 residues. V was pared by 6 bases and J by 4 bases, with 22 bases between. The CDR3 reads CASSFGGPHGQYNSPLHF. The CDR3 bases are TGTGCCAGCAGCTTTGGTGGCCCGCACGGGCAGTATAATTCACCCCTCCACTTT.

This clonotype was recorded many times. The V and J genes are TRBV20-1 and TRBJ2-3, with a possible D match to TRBD2 (6 bases). Looked up from germline, CDR1 is DFQATT and CDR2 is SNEGSKA (reference sequence). This CDR3 has 13 residues. This CDR3 reads CGLAETSTDTQYF. The CDR3 DNA sequence: TGCGGTTTAGCGGAAACTAGCACAGATACGCAGTATTTT.

This clonotype was detected a few times. V and J are TRBV7-9 and TRBJ1-1, with D maybe TRBD1 (6 bases). CDR3 length: 14 residues. The V and J ends lost 2 bases and 5 bases respectively, with 12 bases between them. Per germline, CDR1 SEHNR and CDR2 FQNEAQ (reference sequence). The CDR3 nucleotides read TGTGCCAGCAGCTTATCGGGGGGACAAACTGAAGCTTTCTTT. Protein product: CASSLSGGQTEAFF.

This clonotype has ten or more counts. The rearrangement links TRBV5-5 to TRBJ1-2; 7 bases match TRBD1. Per the germline V gene, CDR1 is SGHKS and CDR2 is YYEKEE (reference sequence). The CDR3 is 14 amino acids. The V and J ends lost 3 bases and 4 bases, in that order; junction bases with no gene match: 6. This CDR3 reads CASSSVGTAYGYTF. In nucleotides, the CDR3 is TGTGCCAGCAGCTCTGTGGGGACAGCCTATGGCTACACCTTC.

This clonotype was detected many times. The chain carries TRBV12-3 or TRBV12-4 and TRBJ2-1; 11 bases map to TRBD2. CDR3 size: 14 residues. After removal of 5 bases from V and 8 bases from J, the junction contained 5 bases not matched to a gene. The DNA for the CDR3 is TGTGCCAGCAGTCCTCGGACTAGCGGGTATGAGCAGTTCTTC. It yields the protein CASSPRTSGYEQFF.

This clonotype was seen only a few times. The chain carries TRBV15 and TRBJ2-1; TRBD1 aligns across 8 bases. Germline assignment: CDR1 LNHNV and CDR2 YYDKDF (reference sequence). The CDR3 extends over 14 amino acids. With V trimmed by 0 bases and J by 9 bases, 4 bases remained unmatched. The DNA of the CDR3 is TGTGCCACCAGCAGAGAGGGACAGGTCTTTGAGCAGTTCTTC. Translated: CATSREGQVFEQFF.

The chain employs TRBV2 and TRBJ2-5; no reliable D call. The CDR3 is 14 amino acids. Germline lookup yields CDR1 SNHLY and CDR2 FYNNEI. With 7 bases removed from V and 2 bases from J, the gap between germline ends came to 14 bases. This chain's CDR3 is CASTQEIPQETQYF. In nucleotides, the CDR3 is TGTGCCAGCACTCAGGAGATACCACAAGAGACCCAGTACTTC.

This clonotype was recorded at least ten times. The chain is built from TRBV6-6 and TRBJ2-7; D gene uncertain. Germline V gene sequence: CDR1 MNHNY, CDR2 SVGAGI (reference sequence). The CDR3 totals 13 residues. V dropped 5 bases and J dropped 2 bases, with 10 bases sitting between them. Written as DNA, the CDR3 is TGTGCCAGCAGTCACACCCACCCCTACGAGCAGTACTTC. As protein: CASSHTHPYEQYF.

The chain couples TRBV3-1 to TRBJ2-1, with D perhaps matching TRBD1 or TRBD2 (6 bases each). The CDR3 sequence is 16 residues long. Germline CDR1 is LGHDT and CDR2 is YNNKEL (reference sequence). V was cut by 0 bases and J by 6 bases, with 15 bases left in between. CDR3 DNA sequence: TGTGCCAGCAGCCAAGAAAGGTGGGGGGCGTCCAATGAGCAGTTCTTC. This gives the protein CASSQERWGASNEQFF.

The chain couples TRBV2 to TRBJ1-4; D remains ambiguous. This CDR3 is built from 15 residues. Trimming stripped 3 bases from V and 4 bases from J, with 12 bases between. CDR1 and CDR2 (germline): SNHLY, FYNNEI. The CDR3 protein is CASSDGSGFNEKLFF. CDR3 DNA sequence: TGTGCCAGCAGTGACGGGTCTGGTTTTAATGAAAAACTGTTTTTT.

At least ten counts were recorded for this clonotype. The chain joins TRBV20-1 to TRBJ2-7; 7 bases map to TRBD2. The V gene end was trimmed by 5 bases and the J gene end by 1 base; junction bases not matched to a gene: 8. The CDR3 is 14 amino acids. The germline gives CDR1 DFQATT, CDR2 SNEGSKA (reference sequence). The CDR3 protein is CSAGRAGRSYEQYF. The DNA for the CDR3 is TGCAGTGCTGGAAGAGCGGGGCGGTCCTACGAGCAGTACTTC.

This clonotype was counted at least ten times. The J gene is TRBJ2-3, the V gene TRBV27; 8 bases are shared with TRBD1. Germline V gene sequence: CDR1 MNHEY, CDR2 SMNVEV (reference sequence). The CDR3 length is 21 residues. The V gene end was trimmed by 6 bases and the J gene end by 4 bases; junction bases not matched to a gene: 27. The CDR3 nucleotides are TGTGCCAGCAGCCCCGGCGGGGCAGGGGGCATGTTGGGGGGCATGTCAGATACGCAGTATTTT. Its translation: CASSPGGAGGMLGGMSDTQYF.

This clonotype was picked up a small number of times. The chain joins TRBV7-2 to TRBJ2-5, with D possibly being TRBD2 (5 bases). This CDR3 contains 12 residues. CDR1 SGHTA and CDR2 FQGNSA come from the germline V gene. Deletions cut 3 bases from V and 5 bases from J, with 7 bases between. CDR3 sequence (DNA): TGTGCCAGCAGCTTGACTACTGAGACCCAGTACTTC. Translating it yields CASSLTTETQYF. The variable domain in full, with the rest retrieved from reference TRBV7-2 and TRBJ2-5, is GAGVSQSPSNKVTEKGKDVELRCDPISGHTALYWYRQSLGQGLEFLIYFQGNSAPDKSGLPSDRFSAERTGGSVSTLTIQRTQQEDSAVYLCASSLTTETQYFGPGTRLLVL.

This clonotype occurred a few times. J is TRBJ2-7 and V is TRBV28; D possibly matches TRBD1 or TRBD2 (5 bases each). Germline-derived CDR1 and CDR2 are MDHEN and SYDVKM. V shed 4 bases and J shed 4 bases, with 14 bases lying between them. The CDR3 is 14 residues long. The CDR3 DNA reads TGTGCCAGCAGTTCTCCGGGACGGGTGTACGAGCAGTACTTC. The encoded protein is CASSSPGRVYEQYF.

This clonotype was detected many times. The chain links TRBV6-1 to TRBJ1-2; 7 bases match TRBD1. J gave up 5 bases and V 8 bases, and 5 bases lay outside the gene matches. Germline CDR1 reads MNHNS; CDR2 reads SASEGT. The CDR3 extends over 12 amino acids. The CDR3 loop is CASSVQGYGYTF. The CDR3 DNA follows: TGTGCCAGCTCCGTACAGGGGTATGGCTACACCTTC.

Regarding this clonotype: A much larger clone sits a single nucleotide away, making a read error possible. The V and J genes are TRBV6-6 and TRBJ2-3; a weak D match, TRBD2 (5 bases). CDR1 and CDR2 from the germline V gene are MNHNY and SVGAGI (reference sequence). The CDR3 length is 16 residues. CDR3 amino acids: CASCYSISSTTDTQYF. The CDR3 DNA reads TGTGCCAGCTGTTACTCGATTTCTAGCACGACAGATACGCAGTATTTT.

This clonotype was recorded many times. The V gene is TRBV7-9, the J gene TRBJ1-2; D is unclear. The CDR3 has 14 amino acids. Germline loops: CDR1 SEHNR, CDR2 FQNEAQ (reference sequence). Deletions cut 3 bases from V and 2 bases from J, with 10 bases between. The CDR3 DNA reads TGTGCCAGCAGCTTCGGCAGCTCCAACTATGGCTACACCTTC. This translates into CASSFGSSNYGYTF.

There are many counts of this clonotype. The chain couples TRBV7-9 to TRBJ2-3; a possible D gene is TRBD2 (5 bases). The ends were cut back, 4 bases at V and 9 bases at J, with 14 bases in the middle. This CDR3 has 13 residues. In germline, CDR1 is SEHNR, CDR2 FQNEAQ (reference sequence). In DNA, the CDR3 is TGTGCCAGCAGCTCCGCCCCCCTAGCAACGCAGTATTTT. Translated: CASSSAPLATQYF.

This clonotype was recorded many times. V and J are TRBV7-8 and TRBJ2-4, with a tentative D call TRBD1 (6 bases). Trimming took off 5 bases at V and 2 bases at J, with 16 bases between the two ends. In germline, CDR1 is SGHVS, CDR2 FQNEAQ. The CDR3 loop spans 16 amino acids. DNA for the CDR3: TGTGCCAGCAGCACAAGCAGGGGAAGGACCAAAAACATTCAGTACTTC. As protein: CASSTSRGRTKNIQYF.

This clonotype was recorded at least ten times. V is TRBV6-5 and J is TRBJ1-6; 10 positions match TRBD1. The V gene end was trimmed by 6 bases and the J gene end by 5 bases; junction bases not matched to a gene: 10. This CDR3 has 17 amino acids. Germline V gives CDR1 MNHEY, CDR2 SVGAGI. As DNA, the CDR3 is TGTGCCAGCAGACCGGGACAGGGGAGATCCCATAATTCACCCCTCCACTTT. Translated, it gives CASRPGQGRSHNSPLHF.

At least ten counts were recorded for this clonotype. This chain joins TRBV6-5 and TRBJ1-5; D ambiguous. The CDR3 has 13 residues. CDR1 is MNHEY, CDR2 SVGAGI, per germline. Trimming took off 2 bases at V and 0 bases at J, with 2 bases between the two ends. In DNA form, the CDR3 reads TGTGCCAGCAGTTACGGTAGCAATCAGCCCCAGCATTTT. Encoded protein: CASSYGSNQPQHF.

This clonotype has a handful of counts. J is TRBJ1-1 and V is TRBV29-1; D is unclear. CDR1 is SQVTM, CDR2 ANQGSEA, per germline. With 3 bases removed from V and 0 bases from J, the gap between germline ends came to 8 bases. CDR3 length: 13 residues. This CDR3 reads CSVEADLNTEAFF. The CDR3 bases are TGCAGCGTTGAGGCCGATCTGAACACTGAAGCTTTCTTT.

The chain uses TRBV12-3 or TRBV12-4 and TRBJ1-2; weak D call: TRBD1 (5 bases). The CDR3 contains 13 residues. The germline V and J ends were trimmed by 7 bases and 6 bases, with 15 bases remaining between them. The CDR3 loop reads CASTHQGEDGYTF. DNA for the CDR3: TGTGCCAGCACTCATCAGGGTGAAGATGGCTACACCTTC.

This clonotype came up many times. The rearrangement joins TRBV10-3 to TRBJ2-7, with a weak D call TRBD1 (6 bases). The CDR3 has 15 amino acids. V was shortened by 3 bases and J by 3 bases, with 15 bases between the two germline ends. Germline values: CDR1 ENHRY, CDR2 SYGVKD. CDR3 sequence: CAISDSGTIGYEQYF. The CDR3, as DNA: TGTGCCATCAGTGATTCCGGGACAATAGGCTACGAGCAGTACTTC.

This clonotype was detected many times. This chain connects TRBV7-2 to TRBJ1-2; weak D call: TRBD1 (5 bases). Per the germline V gene, CDR1 is SGHTA and CDR2 is FQGNSA. This CDR3 spans 14 amino acids. Trimming took 0 bases from V and 7 from J, leaving 12 bases between them. The CDR3 here is CASSLAETGGGYTF. Written as DNA, the CDR3 is TGTGCCAGCAGCTTAGCGGAAACGGGGGGTGGCTACACCTTC. The full variable domain, with the rest looked up from reference TRBV7-2 and TRBJ1-2, is GAGVSQSPSNKVTEKGKDVELRCDPISGHTALYWYRQSLGQGLEFLIYFQGNSAPDKSGLPSDRFSAERTGGSVSTLTIQRTQQEDSAVYLCASSLAETGGGYTFGSGTRLTVV.

In this sample, this clonotype turned up many times. The V call is TRBV6-1, the J call TRBJ2-1; D remains ambiguous. The CDR3 is 13 residues long. Trimming stripped 6 bases from V and 8 bases from J, with 14 bases between. Germline V gene data show CDR1 as MNHNS and CDR2 as SASEGT. This CDR3 reads CASSRSGAHEQFF. The CDR3 nucleotides are TGTGCCAGCAGCCGATCAGGAGCCCATGAGCAGTTCTTC.

This clonotype was counted at least ten times. V usage is TRBV13 and J usage is TRBJ2-2; no firm D call. This CDR3 region has 14 residues. V lost 1 base, J lost 1 base, and 4 bases lay in between. The germline V gene has CDR1 PRHDT and CDR2 FYEKMQ (reference sequence). CDR3 protein: CASSLAGNTGELFF. CDR3 coding DNA: TGTGCCAGCAGCTTAGCCGGGAACACCGGGGAGCTGTTTTTT.

This clonotype was picked up many times. The V and J genes are TRBV7-2 and TRBJ1-3; no clear D. The CDR3 runs 14 residues. The V end was cut by 2 bases, the J end by 0 bases, with 5 bases between. CDR1 is SGHTA, CDR2 FQGNSA, per germline. The CDR3 bases are TGTGCCAGCAGCTTAATCGACTCTGGAAACACCATATATTTT. Protein sequence: CASSLIDSGNTIYF.

This clonotype was observed at least ten times. The rearrangement joins TRBV5-1 to TRBJ2-5; no firm D call. V lost 0 bases and J lost 4, with 10 bases in between. Germline CDR1 and CDR2: SGHRS and YFSETQ. The CDR3 covers 14 residues. The CDR3 DNA reads TGCGCCAGCAGCTTGGGGCTGAAGGGAGAGACCCAGTACTTC. Amino acid sequence: CASSLGLKGETQYF.